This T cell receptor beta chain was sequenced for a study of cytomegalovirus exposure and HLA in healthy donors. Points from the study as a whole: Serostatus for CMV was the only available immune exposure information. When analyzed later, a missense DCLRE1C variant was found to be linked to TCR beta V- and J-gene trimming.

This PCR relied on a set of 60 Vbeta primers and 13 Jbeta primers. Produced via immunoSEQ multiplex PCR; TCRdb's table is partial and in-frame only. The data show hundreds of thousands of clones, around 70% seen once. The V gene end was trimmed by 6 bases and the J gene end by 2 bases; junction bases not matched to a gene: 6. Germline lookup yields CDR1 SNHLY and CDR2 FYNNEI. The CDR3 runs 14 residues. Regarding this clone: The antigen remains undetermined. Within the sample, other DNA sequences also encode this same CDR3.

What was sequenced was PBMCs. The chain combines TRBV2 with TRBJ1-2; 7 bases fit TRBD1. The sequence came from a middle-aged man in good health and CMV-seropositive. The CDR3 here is CASRPETGNYGYTF. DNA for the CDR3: TGTGCCAGCAGGCCGGAGACAGGGAACTATGGCTACACCTTC. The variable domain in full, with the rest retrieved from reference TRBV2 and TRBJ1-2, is EPEVTQTPSHQVTQMGQEVILRCVPISNHLYFYWYRQILGQKVEFLVSFYNNEISEKSEIFDDQFSVERPDGSNFTLKIRSTKLEDSAMYFCASRPETGNYGYTFGSGTRLTVV.